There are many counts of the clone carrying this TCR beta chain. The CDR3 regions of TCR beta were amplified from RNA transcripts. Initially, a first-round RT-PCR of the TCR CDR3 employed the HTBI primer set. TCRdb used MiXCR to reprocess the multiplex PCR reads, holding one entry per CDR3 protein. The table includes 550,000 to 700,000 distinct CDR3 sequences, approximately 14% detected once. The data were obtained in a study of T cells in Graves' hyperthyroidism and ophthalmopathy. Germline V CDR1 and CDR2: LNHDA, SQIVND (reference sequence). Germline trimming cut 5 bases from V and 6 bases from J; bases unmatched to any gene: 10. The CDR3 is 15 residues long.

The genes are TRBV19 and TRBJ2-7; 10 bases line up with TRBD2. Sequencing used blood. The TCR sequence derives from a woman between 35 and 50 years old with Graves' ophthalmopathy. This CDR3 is CASSSLAGVAREQYF. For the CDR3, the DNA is TGTGCCAGTAGTTCTCTAGCGGGAGTTGCTCGCGAGCAGTACTTC.